These 26 T cell receptor beta chains originate from one sample sequenced in a study of molecular identifiers for immune sequencing clone quantification. TCRdb re-analysed the PCR reads in MiXCR, keeping a single row per CDR3 protein. Here the sample spans some 70,000 distinct CDR3 sequences, over 15% being singletons. Sequencing input: naive CD8+ T cells from blood, with Jurkat cell RNA spiked in. The sample's subset: FACS-sorted CD8+CD4-CCR7+CD45RA+ naive T cells. Source of these receptors: a human donor in good health. Some libraries in this study had Jurkat cell RNA spiked in.

For this clonotype: A much bigger clone sits one base away, suggesting this may be a read error. The rearrangement links TRBV27 to TRBJ1-1; D may be TRBD1 (5 bases). CDR3 length: 15 amino acids. The germline V gene encodes CDR1 MNHEY and CDR2 SMNVEV (reference sequence). CDR3 DNA sequence: TGTGCCAGCAGTTTAGGGACGGGGATGAACGCTGAAGCTTTCTTT. As protein: CASSLGTGMNAEAFF.

The sample holds one count of this clonotype. V and J are TRBV27 and TRBJ2-7, with D unresolved. This CDR3 has 13 residues. Trimming pared 8 bases from V and 0 bases from J, leaving 11 bases between. The germline CDR1 and CDR2 sequences are MNHEY and SMNVEV (reference sequence). The CDR3 is CASQPLHSYEQYF. Written as DNA, the CDR3 is TGTGCCAGCCAGCCGTTGCACTCCTACGAGCAGTACTTC.

Notes on this clonotype: One junction end disagrees with the germline gene, perhaps due to a read error. The chain carries TRBV29-1 and TRBJ2-7; D is possibly TRBD1 (6 bases). This CDR3 comprises 13 residues. CDR1 SQVTM and CDR2 ANQGSEA come from the germline V gene. Here the CDR3 DNA reads TGCAGCGTTGAATCGGGACAAACCTACGATCAGTACTTC. Translation: CSVESGQTYDQYF.

The chain combines TRBV12-3 or TRBV12-4 with TRBJ1-6; weak D call: TRBD1 (5 bases). The CDR3 has 14 residues. V lost 6 bases and J 6 bases, leaving 12 bases between the germline ends. The CDR3 is CASREGVLNSPLHF. CDR3 nucleotides: TGTGCCAGCAGAGAAGGGGTCCTTAATTCACCCCTCCACTTT.

Ten or more counts support this clonotype. The CDR3 bases are TGCAGCGTTGAAGTGGCGGGAGGGCCTCACGGGGAGCTGTTTTTT. Its translation: CSVEVAGGPHGELFF. The J gene is TRBJ2-2, the V gene TRBV29-1; 9 bases line up with TRBD2. J lost 7 bases, V lost 1 base, and 7 bases had no gene match. The length of the CDR3 is 15 residues. Per germline, CDR1 SQVTM and CDR2 ANQGSEA.

This clonotype was recorded at least ten times. The chain combines TRBV4-1 with TRBJ2-5; 10 bases match TRBD2. Germline V gene data show CDR1 as MGHRA and CDR2 as YSYEKL. This CDR3 spans 17 amino acids. V trimming: 0 bases; J trimming: 4 bases; junction bases outside the gene matches: 8. CDR3 sequence: CASSQDAGAGGLETQYF. The CDR3 region has the DNA TGCGCCAGCAGCCAAGATGCGGGAGCGGGAGGGTTAGAGACCCAGTACTTC.

This clonotype was seen many times. The V call is TRBV19, the J call TRBJ1-5; D is undetermined. Trimming took off 3 bases at V and 1 base at J, with 7 bases between the two ends. Germline V gene data show CDR1 as LNHDA and CDR2 as SQIVND (reference sequence). This CDR3 has 14 residues. The CDR3 spells CASSIGLSNQPQHF. In DNA, the CDR3 is TGTGCCAGTAGTATCGGACTGAGCAATCAGCCCCAGCATTTT. Variable domain in full (rest from reference TRBV19 and TRBJ1-5): DGGITQSPKYLFRKEGQNVTLSCEQNLNHDAMYWYRQDPGQGLRLIYYSQIVNDFQKGDIAEGYSVSREKKESFPLTVTSAQKNPTAFYLCASSIGLSNQPQHFGDGTRLSIL.

This clonotype was observed many times. The J gene is TRBJ2-1, the V gene TRBV30; TRBD1 is a possible D gene (6 bases). Germline CDR1 GTSNPN, CDR2 SVGIG (reference sequence). This CDR3 comprises 14 residues. The germline V and J ends were trimmed by 1 base and 9 bases, with 16 bases remaining between them. The CDR3 sequence: CAWSDPTPRGEQFF. The CDR3 bases are TGTGCCTGGAGTGACCCAACCCCCAGGGGTGAGCAGTTCTTC.

At least ten counts were recorded for this clonotype. This chain links TRBV21-1 with TRBJ2-5; the table's TRBD1 call for D was not verified on the DNA. TRBV21-1 is described as a pseudogene. There are 14 residues in the CDR3. CDR3 sequence reads: CASSRGQGQETQYF. CDR3 DNA sequence: TGTGCCAGCAGCCGCGGACAGGGACAAGAGACCCAGTACTTC.

Note on this clonotype: Being one base from a much bigger clone, this may be a read error. The V and J genes are TRBV9 and TRBJ2-3, with 12 bases that match TRBD2. Germline loops: CDR1 SGDLS, CDR2 YYNGEE. The CDR3 runs 17 residues. The CDR3 bases are TGTGCCAGCTGCGTAGGGGGGAGACTAGCGGGAGTTGGTACGCAGTATTTT. This translates into CASCVGGRLAGVGTQYF.

This clonotype showed up many times. The rearrangement links TRBV29-1 to TRBJ1-3; D is possibly TRBD1 (6 bases). The CDR3 totals 13 residues. V gave up 6 bases and J gave up 7 bases, with 16 bases separating them. Germline CDR1 SQVTM, CDR2 ANQGSEA. The CDR3 bases are TGCAGCGTAACGCTACAGGGTATCAACACCATATATTTT. As protein: CSVTLQGINTIYF.

This clonotype occurred a few times. The CDR3 coding sequence is TGTGCCTGGAGTATTCAGGCGGGAGGGCCCTACAATGAGCAGTTCTTC. This codes for CAWSIQAGGPYNEQFF. The V call is TRBV30, the J call TRBJ2-1; 9 bases are shared with TRBD2. The germline CDR1 and CDR2 sequences are GTSNPN and SVGIG (reference sequence). With 2 bases clipped from V and 2 bases from J, the junction kept 7 bases outside the gene matches. The CDR3 has 16 residues. The variable domain in full, completed from reference TRBV30 and TRBJ2-1, reads SQTIHQWPATLVQPVGSPLSLECTVEGTSNPNLYWYRQAAGRGLQLLFYSVGIGQISSEVPQNLSASRPQDRQFILSSKKLLLSDSGFYLCAWSIQAGGPYNEQFFGPGTRLTVL.

This clonotype has a count of ten or more. The V gene is TRBV6-5, the J gene TRBJ2-7, with 13 bases that match TRBD2. V was clipped by 6 bases and J by 7 bases; unmatched bases: 9. Germline CDR1 MNHEY, CDR2 SVGAGI. This CDR3 has 15 residues. CDR3 nucleotide sequence: TGTGCCAGCAGCCTCGGGACTAGCGGGATCCTGGAGCAGTACTTC. Protein product: CASSLGTSGILEQYF.

Only one count was recorded for this clonotype. It may be a read error: a sequence one base away is much more abundant. The V gene is TRBV13, the J gene TRBJ2-5; weak D call: TRBD2 (5 bases). The CDR3 contains 15 residues. The germline V gene has CDR1 PRHDT and CDR2 FYEKMQ (reference sequence). CDR3 nucleotide sequence: TGTGCCAGCAGCGTAGGACCCCTAGCATCAGAGACCCAGTACTTC. Its translation: CASSVGPLASETQYF.

This clonotype has a count of ten or more. The J gene is TRBJ2-7, the V gene TRBV7-6; 13 nucleotides align to TRBD2. The ends lost 6 bases at V and 4 bases at J; junction bases unmatched: 6. This CDR3 has 15 amino acids. Germline V gives CDR1 SGHVS, CDR2 FNYEAQ. The DNA of the CDR3 is TGTGCCAGCAGTCCTACTAGCGGGAGGGTATACGAGCAGTACTTC. Translation: CASSPTSGRVYEQYF. The whole variable domain, remainder taken from reference TRBV7-6 and TRBJ2-7, is GAGVSQSPRYKVTKRGQDVALRCDPISGHVSLYWYRQALGQGPEFLTYFNYEAQQDKSGLPNDRFSAERPEGSISTLTIQRTEQRDSAMYRCASSPTSGRVYEQYFGPGTRLTVT.

V gene TRBV18 combines with J gene TRBJ1-3; D is uncertain. The V end was cut by 2 bases, the J end by 0 bases, with 20 bases between. Germline CDR1 and CDR2: KGHSH and LQKENI. The CDR3 totals 19 residues. CDR3 sequence: CASSPKGWKGPDSGNTIYF. The CDR3 coding sequence is TGTGCCAGCTCACCAAAAGGTTGGAAGGGCCCAGACTCTGGAAACACCATATATTTT. Full variable domain (rest looked up from reference TRBV18 and TRBJ1-3): NAGVMQNPRHLVRRRGQEARLRCSPMKGHSHVYWYRQLPEEGLKFMVYLQKENIIDESGMPKERFSAEFPKEGPSILRIQQVVRGDSAAYFCASSPKGWKGPDSGNTIYFGEGSWLTVV.

This clonotype has at least ten counts. The rearrangement uses TRBV28 and TRBJ1-1; the match to TRBD1 covers 7 bases. Germline V lookup: CDR1 MDHEN, CDR2 SYDVKM. This CDR3 is built from 15 residues. After removal of 3 bases from V and 9 bases from J, the junction contained 13 bases not matched to a gene. Here the CDR3 DNA reads TGTGCCAGCAGTTTCCCCAGGGGGGGGATGGTGAAAGCTTTCTTT. It translates to CASSFPRGGMVKAFF. The whole variable domain, remainder taken from reference TRBV28 and TRBJ1-1, is DVKVTQSSRYLVKRTGEKVFLECVQDMDHENMFWYRQDPGLGLRLIYFSYDVKMKEKGDIPEGYSVSREKKERFSLILESASTNQTSMYLCASSFPRGGMVKAFFGQGTRLTVV.

This clonotype was recorded many times. This chain links TRBV12-3 or TRBV12-4 with TRBJ2-5; 16 positions match TRBD2. This CDR3 region has 16 residues. With 6 bases clipped from V and 4 bases from J, the junction kept 5 bases outside the gene matches. The CDR3 reads CASSQGLAGGPETQYF. Written as DNA, the CDR3 is TGTGCCAGCAGCCAGGGACTAGCGGGAGGGCCAGAGACCCAGTACTTC.

This clonotype came up many times. The chain uses TRBV10-3 and TRBJ2-3, with TRBD2 matching 9 bases. V lost 3 bases, J lost 4 bases, and 5 bases stayed unmatched. The CDR3 runs 15 residues. Germline CDR1 is ENHRY and CDR2 is SYGVKD. CDR3 coding DNA: TGTGCCATCAGTGACTTAGCGGGAGCGGCAGATACGCAGTATTTT. It is translated as CAISDLAGAADTQYF.

This clonotype was counted ten times or more. The rearrangement links TRBV28 to TRBJ2-7; no definite D call. The germline V and J ends were trimmed by 7 bases and 6 bases, with 22 bases remaining between them. There are 15 residues in the CDR3. Germline lookup yields CDR1 MDHEN and CDR2 SYDVKM. For the CDR3, the DNA is TGTGCCAGCATTCCCCCGGGTTCGTTATCACGCGAGCAGTACTTC. Its translation is CASIPPGSLSREQYF.

Note on this clonotype: This may stem from a read error, because a much larger clone lies one nucleotide away. The chain has TRBV12-3 or TRBV12-4 and TRBJ2-5; the D is unclear. The CDR3 is made up of 15 amino acids. CDR3 protein: CAGSPPGLIRETQYF. The CDR3 region has the DNA TGTGCCGGCAGTCCCCCGGGCCTCATCAGGGAGACCCAGTACTTC.

This clonotype was counted many times. This sequence joins TRBV7-8 and TRBJ2-1, with D perhaps matching TRBD2 (5 bases). The germline V gene has CDR1 SGHVS and CDR2 FQNEAQ. The CDR3 loop spans 14 amino acids. Trimming pared 5 bases from V and 7 bases from J, leaving 15 bases between. CDR3 region: CASSPQLSGNEQFF. CDR3 nucleotides: TGTGCCAGCAGCCCCCAGCTATCGGGGAATGAGCAGTTCTTC.

For this clonotype: A read error may explain this, as a much larger clone is one base away. The chain couples TRBV28 to TRBJ2-5; possibly TRBD1 or TRBD2 for D (7 bases each). Trimming took off 4 bases at V and 4 bases at J, with 19 bases between the two ends. Germline-derived CDR1 and CDR2 are MDHEN and SYDVKM. There are 16 residues in the CDR3. Here the CDR3 reads CASSSTGEGIGETQYF. For the CDR3, the DNA is TGTGCCAGCAGTTCAACAGGGGAGGGAATCGGAGAGACCCAGTACTTC.

Worth noting for this clonotype: This sequence may be a read error, since a much larger clone differs from it by one base. The CDR3 does not close with the conserved phenylalanine or tryptophan, likely indicating a read error. The chain joins TRBV7-2 to TRBJ1-2; D possibly corresponds to TRBD1 (5 bases). Germline CDR1 SGHTA, CDR2 FQGNSA. Between the trimmed V and J ends, which lost 7 bases and 4 bases, there was a span of 13 bases. The CDR3 spans 13 residues. The chain's CDR3 is CASTPWGAYGYTL. DNA for the CDR3: TGTGCCAGCACTCCGTGGGGCGCCTATGGCTACACCCTC.

This clonotype was counted many times. The gene calls are TRBV7-9 and TRBJ2-7, with 9 bases identical to TRBD1. The length of the CDR3 is 18 residues. J lost 0 bases, V lost 5 bases, and 14 bases had no gene match. The germline V gene has CDR1 SEHNR and CDR2 FQNEAQ (reference sequence). The CDR3 loop reads CASSPQGQGATLSYEQYF. In DNA, the CDR3 is TGTGCCAGCAGCCCACAGGGACAGGGAGCCACACTCTCCTACGAGCAGTACTTC.

On this clonotype: This may be a read error: a much more frequent sequence differs by one nucleotide. This chain uses TRBV7-2 with TRBJ2-5; D is perhaps TRBD2 (6 bases). This CDR3 is 16 amino acids long. Germline V gene data show CDR1 as SGHTA and CDR2 as FQGNSA. CDR3 bases: TGTGCCGGCAGCTTAGTGCGGCTAGCGAACCAAGAGACCCAGTACTTC. It encodes CAGSLVRLANQETQYF.